The clone carrying this T cell receptor (beta chain) was detected ten times or more. This sample was taken from a study of neurological immune-mediated disorders. The germline gives CDR1 MGHRA, CDR2 YSYEKL. V gave up 0 bases and J gave up 7 bases; unmatched junction bases: 8. The length of the CDR3 is 18 residues. TCRdb processed the 5' RACE reads anew with MiXCR; each CDR3 protein has one entry. The repertoire consists of about 59,000 distinct CDR3 sequences, with about 13% occurring once and the leading ten covering about 10%. The chain links TRBV4-1 to TRBJ2-2; the match to TRBD2 covers 13 bases. The TCR sequence derives from an older woman with HTLV-1-associated myelopathy (HAM/TSP). Specimen: PBMCs. The CDR3 coding sequence is TGCGCCAGCAGCCAAGAACTTAGGACTAGCGGGAGTGTCGGGGAGCTGTTTTTT. Its translation is CASSQELRTSGSVGELFF.